This is a list of T cell receptor beta chains from one sample in a study of control samples from healthy donors and cancer patients. TCRdb's copy holds only in-frame clones and misses some; the assay was immunoSEQ multiplex PCR. The profile shows about 79,000 clones, 80% to 95% of them singletons. Sequencing was carried out using PBMCs. The receptor set was obtained from a woman aged 40-49 years with lung cancer. The CDR3 runs from the conserved cysteine through the conserved F or W. D genes are given only for firm matches. Size tells how often a clone was seen (once, few, many) or the class of an expanded clone, and some rows leave it out.

v_gene	j_gene	abundance	d_gene	CDR3aa	CDR3nt
TRBV6-5	TRBJ1-3	once	.	CASMDWSSGNTIYF	TGTGCCAGCATGGACTGGTCCTCTGGAAACACCATATATTTT
TRBV13	TRBJ1-1	.	.	CASSFPRTANTEAFF	TGTGCCAGCAGCTTTCCGAGGACAGCCAACACTGAAGCTTTCTTT
TRBV28	TRBJ1-4	.	.	CASSSGGAGNEKLFF	TGTGCCAGCAGTTCCGGGGGAGCAGGAAATGAAAAACTGTTTTTT
TRBV7-2	TRBJ1-2	.	.	CASSLNMAYGYTF	TGTGCCAGCAGCTTAAATATGGCCTATGGCTACACCTTC
TRBV6-6	TRBJ2-3	.	.	CASTLQEWDTQYF	TGTGCCAGCACCCTACAAGAGTGGGATACGCAGTATTTT
TRBV19	TRBJ1-1	.	.	CASSIGNTEAFF	TGTGCCAGTAGTATAGGGAACACTGAAGCTTTCTTT
TRBV13	TRBJ2-5	.	TRBD1	CASSLGGVTGGRETQYF	TGTGCCAGCAGCTTAGGGGGTGTGACAGGGGGCCGAGAGACCCAGTACTTC
TRBV6-5	TRBJ1-6	.	.	CASRKFRGDNSPLHF	TGTGCCAGCAGAAAATTCAGGGGCGACAATTCACCCCTCCACTTT
TRBV4-1	TRBJ2-2	.	.	CASSQSNTGELFF	TGCGCCAGCAGCCAATCGAACACCGGGGAGCTGTTTTTT
TRBV5-1	TRBJ2-7	.	.	CASSLAGFDFEQYF	TGCGCCAGCAGCTTGGCGGGGTTCGATTTCGAGCAGTACTTC
TRBV5-1	TRBJ2-1	.	TRBD2	CASSRVSGGTLSSYNEQFF	TGCGCCAGCAGCAGGGTAAGCGGGGGGACTTTGAGCTCCTACAATGAGCAGTTCTTC
TRBV5-1	TRBJ1-1	.	.	CASSLVSHSDTEAFF	TGCGCCAGCAGCTTAGTCAGTCATAGCGACACTGAAGCTTTCTTT
TRBV23-1	TRBJ2-5	.	TRBD1	CASSHHDRVETQYF	TGCGCCAGCAGCCACCACGACAGGGTGGAGACCCAGTACTTC
TRBV7-3	TRBJ1-1	.	TRBD1	CASSALGGVYTEAFF	TGTGCCAGCAGCGCCCTAGGGGGCGTTTACACTGAAGCTTTCTTT
TRBV18	TRBJ1-2	.	.	CASSGAGSNLGYGYTF	TGTGCCAGCTCAGGGGCAGGGTCAAACCTCGGCTATGGCTACACCTTC
TRBV4-1	TRBJ2-3	.	TRBD2	CASSQSERGGYTDTQYF	TGCGCCAGCAGCCAGAGCGAGCGGGGGGGCTACACAGATACGCAGTATTTT
TRBV15	TRBJ1-2	.	.	CATSTWTSSIYGYTF	TGTGCCACCAGCACTTGGACAAGCTCTATCTATGGCTACACCTTC
TRBV6-6	TRBJ1-1	.	TRBD1	CASSLPWDRGSSTEAFF	TGTGCCAGCAGTCTACCCTGGGACAGGGGGAGTTCCACTGAAGCTTTCTTT
TRBV5-6	TRBJ2-7	.	TRBD1	CASNPGTGVYEQYF	TGTGCCAGCAACCCCGGGACAGGGGTCTACGAGCAGTACTTC
TRBV11-2	TRBJ1-1	.	.	CASSPLAVEAFF	TGTGCCAGCAGCCCCCTGGCGGTGGAAGCTTTCTTT
TRBV7-8	TRBJ2-5	once	.	CASSLGDGRTQYF	TGTGCCAGCAGCTTAGGGGACGGACGGACCCAGTACTTC
TRBV5-6	TRBJ1-3	.	.	CASSCASGTLEECTIYF	TGTGCCAGCAGCTGTGCGTCGGGGACCCTTGAAGAGTGCACCATATATTTT
TRBV2	TRBJ2-1	.	TRBD2	CASTSGGLNIYNEQFF	TGTGCCAGCACAAGCGGGGGCCTTAATATCTACAATGAGCAGTTCTTC
TRBV3-1/TRBV3-2	TRBJ1-2	.	TRBD1	CASSRQGVASGGYTF	TGTGCCAGCAGCCGACAGGGGGTGGCTTCTGGTGGCTACACCTTC
TRBV5-4	TRBJ1-1	once	TRBD1	CASISRTGDTEAFF	TGTGCCAGCATCTCCCGGACAGGGGACACTGAAGCTTTCTTT
TRBV5-3	TRBJ2-5	.	TRBD2	CARSPGTIGVRGTQYF	TGTGCCAGAAGCCCGGGGACTATTGGCGTACGTGGGACCCAGTACTTC
TRBV5-4	TRBJ2-1	.	.	CASSRPGTNEQFF	TGTGCCAGCAGCAGGCCCGGGACTAATGAGCAGTTCTTC